This T cell receptor (beta chain) was observed in a study of T cell changes during pregnancy in multiple sclerosis. Per germline, CDR1 SGHDT and CDR2 YYEEEE. The CDR3 runs to 14 residues. The V and J ends lost 4 bases and 9 bases respectively, with 14 bases between them. The method was immunoSEQ multiplex PCR; TCRdb's version includes in-frame clones alone and lacks a portion of them. The table records about 56,000 clones, less than 90% of them present only once. The receptor's source is a female donor with multiple sclerosis, enrolled in a pregnancy study. This chain uses TRBV5-6 with TRBJ1-6; D is ambiguous. Sequences were derived from CD4+ T cells from peripheral blood mononuclear cells, sampled in the third trimester of pregnancy. The CDR3 region is CASSEPSTPSPLHF. CDR3 nucleotides: TGTGCCAGCAGCGAACCCTCTACCCCTTCACCCCTCCACTTT.